Each of the 26 T cell receptor beta chains below was sequenced from the same sample in a study of T cells expressing NK-cell markers. With the 5' RACE reads reprocessed, TCRdb shows one record per CDR3 protein and no DNA. Its listing shows 500,000 to 700,000 distinct CDR3 sequences. The sequenced material came from blood T cells: a sorted CD56 or NKG2C T cell subset, CD4+ or CD8+ T cells, or bulk PBMC T cells (not recorded which). Receptors originate from a man in his late teens or twenties in good health.

The gene calls are TRBV12-3 or TRBV12-4 and TRBJ1-2; with no DNA, the TCRdb D assignment of TRBD1 cannot be verified. This CDR3 has 16 residues. CDR3 residues: CASSPDSWGTNYGYTF.

V gene TRBV21-1 combines with J gene TRBJ2-5; TCRdb's D call of TRBD1 is untestable without DNA. TRBV21-1 is deemed a pseudogene. The CDR3 runs 16 residues. The CDR3 region is CASSKGGRGGEETQYF.

The chain employs TRBV5-1 and TRBJ2-5; TCRdb outputs TRBD2, but without DNA this stays unchecked. Germline-derived CDR1 and CDR2 are SGHRS and YFSETQ. The CDR3 spans 18 residues. The CDR3: CASSSLGTPGGQKETQYF.

The chain carries TRBV5-5 and TRBJ2-1; TCRdb proposes TRBD2, but this gene call is untestable without DNA. Germline CDR1 and CDR2: SGHKS and YYEKEE (reference sequence). The CDR3 has 14 residues. The CDR3 region is CASSLVGAENEQFF. Variable domain in full (rest from reference TRBV5-5 and TRBJ2-1): DAGVTQSPTHLIKTRGQQVTLRCSPISGHKSVSWYQQVLGQGPQFIFQYYEKEERGRGNFPDRFSARQFPNYSSELNVNALLLGDSALYLCASSLVGAENEQFFGPGTRLTVL.

The rearrangement uses TRBV10-3 and TRBJ2-3; TCRdb's D gene call, TRBD1, goes unchecked for lack of DNA. This CDR3 contains 16 residues. CDR1 ENHRY and CDR2 SYGVKD come from the germline V gene. This chain's CDR3 is CAISADLAGLMDTQYF.

V and J are TRBV7-9 and TRBJ1-1; TCRdb lists TRBD1, though no DNA is available to test this call. The germline gives CDR1 SEHNR, CDR2 FQNEAQ (reference sequence). The CDR3 covers 14 residues. CDR3: CASSLLGVETEAFF.

The CDR3 reads CASSQDLAGGHEQFF. This chain connects TRBV14 to TRBJ2-1; TCRdb picks TRBD2, but there is no DNA to check that call. CDR1 and CDR2 from the germline V gene are SGHDN and FVKESK. CDR3 length: 15 amino acids.

This sequence joins TRBV7-2 and TRBJ1-2; the D call of TRBD1 rests on TCRdb alone, since no DNA is present to check it. This CDR3 contains 16 residues. Germline V lookup: CDR1 SGHTA, CDR2 FQGNSA. The CDR3 loop is CASSQGTGVAPRGYTF.

The genes are TRBV5-1 and TRBJ2-2; absent DNA, TCRdb's TRBD1 call cannot be checked. The germline gives CDR1 SGHRS, CDR2 YFSETQ. The CDR3 is 16 residues long. This CDR3 is CASSWTGTQNTGELFF.

This sequence joins TRBV6-4 and TRBJ2-1; there is no DNA to check the TCRdb D call of TRBD2. The CDR3 is made up of 21 amino acids. CDR1 MRHNA and CDR2 SNTAGT come from the germline V gene. The CDR3: CASSDPRRFRGEERETDEQFF.

The rearrangement joins TRBV5-1 to TRBJ2-5; TCRdb reports TRBD2, a call that lacks DNA to check it against. The CDR3 contains 17 residues. From germline, CDR1 is SGHRS and CDR2 YFSETQ. Here the CDR3 reads CASSPGLAEARWETQYF.

The chain employs TRBV12-3 or TRBV12-4 and TRBJ1-1. This CDR3 comprises 12 residues. CDR3: CASSYDGTEAFF.

The genes are TRBV15 and TRBJ2-3. The CDR3 spans 15 residues. The germline CDR1 and CDR2 sequences are LNHNV and YYDKDF (reference sequence). CDR3 amino acids: CATSSAWVGTDTQYF.

The V gene is TRBV28, the J gene TRBJ2-2; the TRBD2 assignment by TCRdb is unverifiable without DNA. CDR1 is MDHEN, CDR2 SYDVKM, per germline. The CDR3 sequence is 15 residues long. This CDR3 is CASSLLARDFGELFF. Combining the CDR3 with reference TRBV28 and TRBJ2-2 gives the whole variable domain DVKVTQSSRYLVKRTGEKVFLECVQDMDHENMFWYRQDPGLGLRLIYFSYDVKMKEKGDIPEGYSVSREKKERFSLILESASTNQTSMYLCASSLLARDFGELFFGEGSRLTVL.

The chain is built from TRBV10-3 and TRBJ1-4. This CDR3 spans 15 amino acids. CDR1 and CDR2 from the germline V gene are ENHRY and SYGVKD. The CDR3 spells CAIRKQLATNEKLFF.

The chain has TRBV20-1 and TRBJ2-7; TCRdb reports TRBD2, a call that lacks DNA to check it against. The CDR3 loop spans 14 amino acids. Germline CDR1 and CDR2: DFQATT and SNEGSKA (reference sequence). CDR3 sequence: CSARDSGLPDEQYF.

The V call is TRBV10-3, the J call TRBJ2-1; without DNA, the TCRdb call of TRBD1 cannot be checked. CDR1 and CDR2 from the germline V gene are ENHRY and SYGVKD. CDR3 length: 17 amino acids. CDR3 protein: CAISDEGTSSSYNEQFF.

This chain joins TRBV12-3 or TRBV12-4 and TRBJ2-5. The CDR3 totals 14 residues. Here the CDR3 reads CASSLNGFRETQYF.

This chain links TRBV7-6 with TRBJ2-3; the TCRdb D gene call, TRBD2, has no DNA to confirm it. Germline loops: CDR1 SGHVS, CDR2 FNYEAQ. The CDR3 has 16 amino acids. The CDR3: CASSLERDRLSDTQYF.

The rearrangement uses TRBV27 and TRBJ1-4; TCRdb lists TRBD1, though no DNA is available to test this call. This CDR3 is built from 14 residues. Germline-derived CDR1 and CDR2 are MNHEY and SMNVEV (reference sequence). CDR3 protein: CASSLTRDGPELFF.

The chain combines TRBV7-8 with TRBJ1-1; TCRdb picks TRBD1, but there is no DNA to check that call. This CDR3 spans 16 amino acids. Per the germline V gene, CDR1 is SGHVS and CDR2 is FQNEAQ. CDR3 amino acids: CASSSPAGGLNTEAFF.

J is TRBJ2-1 and V is TRBV9; absent DNA, TCRdb's TRBD1 call cannot be checked. Germline CDR1 SGDLS, CDR2 YYNGEE. The CDR3 totals 15 residues. CDR3: CASSVDPGRAREQFF.

The rearrangement joins TRBV10-2 to TRBJ2-3. The CDR3 runs to 15 residues. Germline CDR1 WSHSY, CDR2 SAAADI. CDR3 amino acids: CASSEMGAGTDTQYF.

The chain is built from TRBV7-9 and TRBJ2-6; there is no DNA to check the TCRdb D call of TRBD2. Germline values: CDR1 SEHNR, CDR2 FQNEAQ (reference sequence). This CDR3 spans 15 amino acids. The chain's CDR3 is CASSSQVPGANVLTF.

J is TRBJ1-2 and V is TRBV12-3 or TRBV12-4; there is no DNA to check the TCRdb D call of TRBD1. The CDR3 loop spans 15 amino acids. This chain's CDR3 is CASSLNLRVFSGYTF.

The chain combines TRBV10-3 with TRBJ2-3. In germline, CDR1 is ENHRY, CDR2 SYGVKD. This CDR3 has 12 amino acids. CDR3 sequence reads: CAIRITDGTQYF.